The rows below give T cell receptor beta chains drawn from one sample of a study of T cells in Graves' hyperthyroidism and ophthalmopathy. In TCRdb, the multiplex PCR reads were re-called with MiXCR into one record per CDR3 protein. The table includes 500,000 or so distinct CDR3 sequences, approximately 17% detected once. Sequenced material: blood. Receptors originate from a woman between 18 and 30 years old with Graves' ophthalmopathy. Each CDR3 is given with its conserved first and last residue. D genes are given only for firm matches. A row's size may be missing; if present it is once, few, many or a size class.

cdr3_aa,cdr3_nt,d_call,j_call,v_call,clone_size
CASSPRAVKQPQHF,TGTGCCAGCAGCCCCCGCGCGGTCAAACAGCCCCAGCATTTT,-,TRBJ1-5,TRBV27,few
CASSGPDNYGYTF,TGTGCCAGCAGTGGTCCGGATAACTATGGCTACACCTTC,-,TRBJ1-2,TRBV28,few
CASSHGDRGYTF,TGTGCCAGCAGTCACGGGGATCGGGGCTACACCTTC,-,TRBJ1-2,TRBV6-1,few
CASSPARVRQETQYF,TGTGCCAGCAGCCCAGCTCGGGTTAGGCAAGAGACCCAGTACTTC,-,TRBJ2-5,TRBV5-6,few
CASSLEGLAVSSYNEQFF,TGCGCCAGCAGCCTAGAGGGACTAGCGGTTAGCTCCTACAATGAGCAGTTCTTC,TRBD2,TRBJ2-1,TRBV5-1,many
CASSLSASFHTDTQYF,TGCGCCAGCAGCTTGAGCGCCAGCTTCCACACAGATACGCAGTATTTT,-,TRBJ2-3,TRBV5-1,-
CASSPRQGDTEAFF,TGTGCCAGCTCACCGAGACAGGGGGACACTGAAGCTTTCTTT,TRBD1,TRBJ1-1,TRBV18,many
CAISESAEVVEETQYF,TGTGCCATCAGTGAATCGGCGGAGGTGGTGGAAGAGACCCAGTACTTC,-,TRBJ2-5,TRBV10-3,many
CASSVEVGTGGVGTQYF,TGTGCCAGCAGCGTAGAGGTTGGGACAGGGGGCGTGGGGACCCAGTACTTC,TRBD1,TRBJ2-5,TRBV9,few
CASSQEMAVNTEAFF,TGTGCCAGCAGCCAAGAGATGGCGGTGAACACTGAAGCTTTCTTT,-,TRBJ1-1,TRBV3-1,many
CASSQDPVADTQYF,TGCGCCAGCAGCCAAGATCCAGTAGCAGATACGCAGTATTTT,-,TRBJ2-3,TRBV4-1,many
CASSKHSNQPQHF,TGTGCCAGCAGCAAGCATAGCAATCAGCCCCAGCATTTT,-,TRBJ1-5,TRBV7-2,-
CASSSGDQDWWNQPQHF,TGTGCCAGCAGCTCCGGGGACCAGGATTGGTGGAATCAGCCCCAGCATTTT,-,TRBJ1-5,TRBV7-9,many
CASSVTGQGWSPLHF,TGTGCCAGCAGCGTAACGGGACAGGGCTGGTCACCCCTCCACTTT,TRBD1,TRBJ1-6,TRBV9,few
CASSLGLAYNEQFF,TGTGCCAGCAGCTTGGGACTAGCTTACAATGAGCAGTTCTTC,TRBD2,TRBJ2-1,TRBV7-9,many
CASSQGGIGNTIYF,TGCGCCAGCAGCCAAGGGGGCATTGGAAACACCATATATTTT,-,TRBJ1-3,TRBV4-1,-
CASSRDPATDTQYF,TGTGCCAGCAGCCGGGACCCGGCGACAGATACGCAGTATTTT,-,TRBJ2-3,TRBV7-3,few
CSARGRGADTQYF,TGCAGTGCTAGAGGGAGGGGGGCAGATACGCAGTATTTT,-,TRBJ2-3,TRBV20-1,-
CASSEGPPLHF,TGTGCCAGCAGTGAAGGACCGCCCCTCCACTTT,-,TRBJ1-6,TRBV2,many
CSARDSAKGQGYNEQFF,TGCAGTGCTAGAGACTCCGCGAAGGGACAGGGCTACAATGAGCAGTTCTTC,TRBD1,TRBJ2-1,TRBV20-1,few
CASSLGGWGEQFF,TGTGCCAGCAGCTTGGGTGGGTGGGGTGAGCAGTTCTTC,-,TRBJ2-1,TRBV5-8,-
CASRLTGGANTEAFF,TGTGCCAGCAGATTAACAGGGGGCGCGAACACTGAAGCTTTCTTT,TRBD1,TRBJ1-1,TRBV27,many
CASRAARGLKETQYF,TGTGCCAGCAGGGCTGCCCGGGGGCTTAAGGAGACCCAGTACTTC,-,TRBJ2-5,TRBV2,many
CASSYGVEGGDEQFF,TGTGCCAGCAGTTACGGGGTCGAGGGAGGCGATGAGCAGTTCTTC,-,TRBJ2-1,TRBV6-2/TRBV6-3,few
CASSFWGYGNQPQHF,TGTGCCAGCAGTTTCTGGGGATACGGGAATCAGCCCCAGCATTTT,-,TRBJ1-5,TRBV28,-
CAWSGRRAQPSLNYGYTF,TGTGCCTGGAGTGGCCGTCGGGCCCAGCCCTCCCTTAACTATGGCTACACCTTC,-,TRBJ1-2,TRBV30,few
CSAPQRSGYTF,TGCAGTGCTCCTCAACGGAGTGGCTACACCTTC,-,TRBJ1-2,TRBV20-1,-
CSVAGIGDRTGELFF,TGCAGCGTTGCGGGAATTGGGGATCGCACCGGGGAGCTGTTTTTT,-,TRBJ2-2,TRBV29-1,-